This TCR beta chain was recorded in a study of blood T cell repertoires in COVID-19. Study context: From the United States, Italy and Spain came samples of acute and convalescent COVID-19.

The CDR3 is 12 amino acids. Trimming took off 1 base at V and 3 bases at J, with 3 bases between the two ends. In germline, CDR1 is SEHNR, CDR2 FQNEAQ (reference sequence). Here immunoSEQ multiplex PCR was the method, and the copy in TCRdb shows in-frame clones only, minus some. The sample holds some 130,000 clones, roughly 89% seen once. The chain uses TRBV7-9 and TRBJ2-5; D uncertain. The sequence was collected from a man aged 55 to 70 with COVID-19, enrolled during active disease. The sequenced material came from peripheral blood. Written as DNA, the CDR3 is TGTGCCAGCAGCTTAGTTAAAGAGACCCAGTACTTC. It codes for CASSLVKETQYF.